Listed below are T cell receptor beta chains from one sample, sequenced in a study of blood T cell repertoires in COVID-19. Measured with immunoSEQ multiplex PCR; TCRdb has only the in-frame clones, and not every one. This sample has a few hundred thousand clones, with 70% to 90% found just once. Sample: PBMCs or T cells enriched from blood (not recorded which). The receptors stem from a man aged 35 to 55 who had recovered from COVID-19. The CDR3 runs from the conserved cysteine through the conserved F or W. The order of the fields is J gene, clone size, D gene, V gene, CDR3 protein, CDR3 DNA. D genes are given only for firm matches. Not all rows give a size; the values are once, few, many and, for expanded clones, a class.

J: TRBJ1-4
size: .
D: .
V: TRBV7-2
CDR3: CASSLDRYNEKLFF
DNA: TGTGCCAGCAGCCTGGACAGATATAATGAAAAACTGTTTTTT

J: TRBJ2-3
size: .
D: TRBD2
V: TRBV6-5
CDR3: CASSYSGGGDTQYF
DNA: TGTGCCAGCAGTTACTCGGGGGGAGGGGATACGCAGTATTTT

J: TRBJ1-3
size: .
D: .
V: TRBV9
CDR3: CASSPKSSGNTIYF
DNA: TGTGCCAGCAGCCCTAAGAGCTCTGGAAACACCATATATTTT

J: TRBJ1-2
size: .
D: .
V: TRBV5-1
CDR3: CASSFYKGETYTF
DNA: TGCGCCAGCAGCTTCTATAAGGGGGAGACCTACACCTTC

J: TRBJ2-3
size: .
D: .
V: TRBV5-5
CDR3: CASSELSTDTQYF
DNA: TGTGCCAGCAGTGAACTTAGCACAGATACGCAGTATTTT

J: TRBJ2-7
size: .
D: .
V: TRBV7-9
CDR3: CASSPLREVEQYF
DNA: TGTGCCAGCAGCCCCCTCCGGGAAGTGGAGCAGTACTTC

J: TRBJ2-2
size: .
D: TRBD1
V: TRBV7-7
CDR3: CASSLDGQVTGELFF
DNA: TGTGCCAGCAGCTTAGACGGACAGGTCACCGGGGAGCTGTTTTTT

J: TRBJ1-2
size: few
D: .
V: TRBV19
CDR3: CASSGGFRGVDGYTF
DNA: TGTGCCAGTAGTGGCGGGTTTCGTGGGGTTGATGGCTACACCTTC

J: TRBJ2-2
size: .
D: .
V: TRBV6-5
CDR3: CASRRALNTGELFF
DNA: TGTGCCAGCAGGAGGGCCTTGAACACCGGGGAGCTGTTTTTT

J: TRBJ2-5
size: .
D: .
V: TRBV6-2/TRBV6-3
CDR3: CASSYLLDGSETQYF
DNA: TGTGCCAGCAGTTACTTACTAGATGGTTCCGAGACCCAGTACTTC

J: TRBJ1-1
size: .
D: .
V: TRBV9
CDR3: CASSFSPGNTEAFF
DNA: TGTGCCAGCAGCTTCTCGCCGGGAAACACTGAAGCTTTCTTT

J: TRBJ2-7
size: .
D: .
V: TRBV6-5
CDR3: CASSYSIGQTYEQYF
DNA: TGTGCCAGCAGTTACTCGATTGGTCAGACCTACGAGCAGTACTTC

J: TRBJ2-1
size: .
D: TRBD1
V: TRBV5-8
CDR3: CASSFSLGQGVNEQFF
DNA: TGTGCCAGCAGCTTCTCCCTGGGACAGGGAGTAAATGAGCAGTTCTTC

J: TRBJ2-7
size: .
D: .
V: TRBV19
CDR3: CASSIVATPTYEQYF
DNA: TGTGCCAGTAGTATAGTCGCGACTCCCACCTACGAGCAGTACTTC

J: TRBJ1-6
size: .
D: TRBD1
V: TRBV10-3
CDR3: CAISESTGASPLHF
DNA: TGTGCCATCAGTGAGTCGACAGGGGCATCACCCCTCCACTTT

J: TRBJ1-1
size: .
D: .
V: TRBV19
CDR3: CASSTARWGVNTEAFF
DNA: TGTGCCAGTAGTACCGCCCGATGGGGAGTGAACACTGAAGCTTTCTTT

J: TRBJ1-4
size: .
D: TRBD1
V: TRBV7-8
CDR3: CASSLTGDEKLFF
DNA: TGTGCCAGCAGCCTGACAGGGGACGAAAAACTGTTTTTT

J: TRBJ1-6
size: .
D: TRBD1
V: TRBV27
CDR3: CASSPGQGSSPLHF
DNA: TGTGCCAGCAGTCCGGGACAGGGTTCATCACCCCTCCACTTT

J: TRBJ2-1
size: .
D: TRBD2
V: TRBV6-2/TRBV6-3
CDR3: CASSYFLAGWEQFF
DNA: TGTGCCAGCAGTTACTTCCTAGCGGGATGGGAGCAGTTCTTC

J: TRBJ2-7
size: few
D: .
V: TRBV19
CDR3: CASSDGRGLVDEQYF
DNA: TGTGCCAGTAGTGACGGGAGGGGGCTAGTCGACGAGCAGTACTTC

J: TRBJ1-3
size: .
D: .
V: TRBV7-9
CDR3: CASSLGKALERTIYF
DNA: TGTGCCAGCAGCTTAGGGAAGGCCCTTGAGAGGACCATATATTTT

J: TRBJ1-4
size: .
D: .
V: TRBV15
CDR3: CATSALGAEDEKLFF
DNA: TGTGCCACCAGCGCCCTGGGGGCAGAAGATGAAAAACTGTTTTTT

J: TRBJ1-1
size: .
D: TRBD1
V: TRBV3-1/TRBV3-2
CDR3: CASSQSTGVRTEAFF
DNA: TGTGCCAGCAGCCAATCGACAGGGGTGAGAACTGAAGCTTTCTTT

J: TRBJ2-7
size: .
D: TRBD1
V: TRBV18
CDR3: CASSHTGGPTYEQYF
DNA: TGTGCCAGCTCTCATACAGGGGGCCCGACCTACGAGCAGTACTTC

J: TRBJ1-5
size: .
D: .
V: TRBV29-1
CDR3: CSVGGGDNQPQHF
DNA: TGCAGCGTTGGTGGAGGGGACAATCAGCCCCAGCATTTT

J: TRBJ2-3
size: .
D: .
V: TRBV27
CDR3: CASSLKATGWGTDTQYF
DNA: TGTGCCAGCAGTTTAAAAGCCACAGGATGGGGCACAGATACGCAGTATTTT

J: TRBJ1-2
size: .
D: .
V: TRBV30
CDR3: CAWAGGPNYGYTF
DNA: TGTGCTTGGGCCGGGGGACCGAATTATGGCTACACCTTC

J: TRBJ1-2
size: .
D: .
V: TRBV7-8
CDR3: CASSLENRPTDYGYTF
DNA: TGTGCCAGCAGCTTAGAGAACAGGCCAACTGACTATGGCTACACCTTC

J: TRBJ1-5
size: .
D: TRBD1
V: TRBV30
CDR3: CAWSIGTGGNQPQHF
DNA: TGTGCCTGGAGCATCGGGACAGGGGGTAATCAGCCCCAGCATTTT

J: TRBJ2-1
size: .
D: .
V: TRBV4-1
CDR3: CASSQVSAGLPYNEQFF
DNA: TGCGCCAGCAGCCAAGTCTCAGCAGGGCTACCCTACAATGAGCAGTTCTTC